The 32 T cell receptor beta chains in this list originate from one sample, sequenced in a study of CD8 T cells in ankylosing spondylitis. Study-wide results and limits: A TCR beta motif of eight or nine highly homologous variants seemed to mark ankylosing spondylitis blood.

TCRdb reprocessed the 5' RACE reads with MiXCR, giving one entry per CDR3 protein. This table has a few hundred thousand distinct CDR3 sequences, more than 20% appearing once. The antigens for these receptors are not known. The sample comprised blood, either unsorted or a sorted T cell fraction (not recorded which). The receptors come from a male donor with ankylosing spondylitis.

This chain connects TRBV7-2 to TRBJ2-4; 9 bases agree with TRBD1. This CDR3 is 13 amino acids long. Germline CDR1 SGHTA, CDR2 FQGNSA. V lost 9 bases to trimming and J lost 8 bases; unmatched junction nucleotides: 8. The CDR3: CASSRDRVYIQYF. In DNA form, the CDR3 reads TGTGCCAGTAGCCGGGACAGGGTTTACATTCAGTACTTC.

J is TRBJ1-5 and V is TRBV15; 9 bases are shared with TRBD1. The length of the CDR3 is 14 residues. The J segment lost 4 bases and the V segment lost 8 bases, leaving 6 bases of the junction unmatched. The V gene's germline CDR1 is LNHNV and CDR2 YYDKDF (reference sequence). The CDR3 sequence: CATGDRALNQPQHF. In DNA, the CDR3 is TGTGCCACCGGGGACAGGGCTTTAAATCAGCCCCAGCATTTT.

The chain has TRBV12-3 or TRBV12-4 and TRBJ2-7; 8 positions match TRBD1. This CDR3 comprises 14 residues. After removal of 8 bases from V and 2 bases from J, the junction contained 8 bases not matched to a gene. This CDR3 is CASRPDRGTYEQYF. The CDR3 DNA reads as TGTGCCAGCCGTCCCGACAGGGGAACCTACGAGCAGTACTTC.

The rearrangement joins TRBV2 to TRBJ1-2, with TRBD1 matching 7 bases. Germline V gives CDR1 SNHLY, CDR2 FYNNEI. V trimming: 2 bases; J trimming: 4 bases; junction bases outside the gene matches: 10. This CDR3 has 16 residues. CDR3 protein: CASSESLGTELYGYTF. The CDR3 DNA is TGTGCCAGCAGTGAATCTCTCGGGACAGAACTCTATGGCTACACCTTC.

CDR3 coding DNA: TGCAGTGCCGAACGGACAGATAATAATCAGCCCCAGCATTTT. Its protein is CSAERTDNNQPQHF. This chain connects TRBV20-1 to TRBJ1-5; D is perhaps TRBD1 (6 bases). The ends were cut back, 6 bases at V and 4 bases at J, with 16 bases in the middle. The CDR3 loop spans 14 amino acids. CDR1 is DFQATT, CDR2 SNEGSKA, per germline (reference sequence).

In its sample, this clonotype was seen many times. V is TRBV2 and J is TRBJ1-5; D gene uncertain. CDR1 and CDR2 (germline): SNHLY, FYNNEI. V was trimmed by 2 bases and J by 6 bases, leaving 8 bases between them. There are 13 residues in the CDR3. CDR3 sequence (DNA): TGTGCCAGCAGTGAACTCGATGGTCAGCCCCAGCATTTT. Translating it yields CASSELDGQPQHF.

This clonotype appeared a few times. The chain employs TRBV7-2 and TRBJ2-1; D unresolved. Germline lookup yields CDR1 SGHTA and CDR2 FQGNSA. Trimming stripped 1 base from V and 4 bases from J, with 11 bases between. The CDR3 spans 15 residues. DNA for the CDR3: TGTGCCAGCAGCTTAGTTACCTGGGGATACAATGAGCAGTTCTTC. As protein: CASSLVTWGYNEQFF.

This chain uses TRBV5-1 with TRBJ2-7; D uncertain. V gave up 2 bases and J gave up 2 bases, with 14 bases separating them. The CDR3 runs 15 residues. CDR1 SGHRS and CDR2 YFSETQ come from the germline V gene. For the CDR3, the DNA is TGCGCCAGCAGCTTTACGGGCTCCACCGCCTACGAGCAGTACTTC. This codes for CASSFTGSTAYEQYF.

This chain joins TRBV20-1 and TRBJ1-4, with D possibly TRBD1 on 6 matching bases. This CDR3 is built from 14 residues. The V gene lost 3 bases and the J gene lost 5 bases, with 13 bases spanning the gap. Germline CDR1 is DFQATT and CDR2 is SNEGSKA (reference sequence). CDR3 nucleotides: TGCAGTGCTAGTGAGGGGGACGGAAATGAAAAACTGTTTTTT. Its translation is CSASEGDGNEKLFF.

This clonotype was counted a few times. The V gene is TRBV5-1, the J gene TRBJ2-7, with D tentatively TRBD1 (6 bases). CDR1 SGHRS and CDR2 YFSETQ come from the germline V gene. The CDR3 contains 15 residues. The germline V and J ends were trimmed by 4 bases and 1 base, with 15 bases remaining between them. CDR3 in amino acids: CASSPDRTLSYEQYF. For the CDR3, the DNA is TGCGCCAGCAGCCCCGACAGGACCCTTTCCTACGAGCAGTACTTC.

This clonotype turned up a few times. The chain uses TRBV7-3 and TRBJ2-1, with 10 bases fitting TRBD2. Per germline, CDR1 SGHTA and CDR2 FQGTGA. V was pared by 3 bases and J by 0 bases, with 11 bases of the junction left unmatched. The CDR3 extends over 19 amino acids. The CDR3 loop reads CASSLHTSGDPNSYNEQFF. Here the CDR3 DNA reads TGTGCCAGCAGCTTGCATACTAGCGGGGATCCTAACTCCTACAATGAGCAGTTCTTC.

V and J are TRBV28 and TRBJ1-1; D might be TRBD1 (5 bases). From germline, CDR1 is MDHEN and CDR2 SYDVKM. V lost 8 bases, J lost 0 bases, and 13 bases lay in between. The CDR3 has 14 residues. The CDR3 DNA sequence: TGTGCCAGCGAGGGGCGAGGGATGAACACTGAAGCTTTCTTT. Protein: CASEGRGMNTEAFF.

The J gene is TRBJ2-4, the V gene TRBV5-1; 7 positions match TRBD2. J lost 4 bases, V lost 0 bases, and 4 bases had no gene match. The CDR3 extends over 15 amino acids. Germline assignment: CDR1 SGHRS and CDR2 YFSETQ. CDR3 residues: CASSLEASGKNIQYF. The CDR3, as DNA: TGCGCCAGCAGCTTGGAGGCTAGCGGAAAAAACATTCAGTACTTC.

V gene TRBV19 combines with J gene TRBJ1-6; D gene unclear. This CDR3 region has 12 residues. Trimming removed 6 bases from V and 10 bases from J, with 10 bases in between. CDR1 is LNHDA, CDR2 SQIVND, per germline (reference sequence). The CDR3 here is CASSSDESPLHF. CDR3 sequence (DNA): TGTGCCAGTAGCTCGGACGAATCACCCCTCCACTTT.

This clonotype was counted only a few times. The chain carries TRBV6-2 or TRBV6-3 and TRBJ2-2, with 8 bases fitting TRBD1. The CDR3 length is 20 residues. Trimming took 4 bases from V and 4 from J; bases not matched to a gene: 20. The V gene's germline CDR1 is MNHEY and CDR2 SVGEGT. CDR3 sequence (DNA): TGTGCCAGCAGTTCTCCTTCGGACAGGGCCGGGCCCCGAGGCACCGGGGAGCTGTTTTTT. Amino acid sequence: CASSSPSDRAGPRGTGELFF.

The V and J genes are TRBV5-1 and TRBJ1-6, with 9 bases identical to TRBD1. The CDR3 loop spans 13 amino acids. J gave up 8 bases and V 5 bases, and 2 bases lay outside the gene matches. Germline values: CDR1 SGHRS, CDR2 YFSETQ. The CDR3 protein is CASRRDRDSPLHF. CDR3 in DNA: TGCGCCAGCAGACGGGACAGGGATTCACCCCTCCACTTT.

This clonotype was seen a few times. The chain has TRBV12-3 or TRBV12-4 and TRBJ1-1; D perhaps matches TRBD1 (6 bases). Trimming removed 6 bases at V and 1 base at J, with 12 bases between. This CDR3 has 14 amino acids. CDR3 loop: CASSRGAGNTEAFF. Written as DNA, the CDR3 is TGTGCCAGCAGCCGGGGGGCGGGGAACACTGAAGCTTTCTTT.

The genes are TRBV20-1 and TRBJ2-7; TRBD1 is a possible D gene (6 bases). The V end lost 2 bases, the J end lost 1 base, and 6 bases lay between the germline ends. The CDR3 runs 12 residues. CDR1 is DFQATT and CDR2 is SNEGSKA in the germline V gene (reference sequence). CDR3 DNA: TGCAGTGCTAGAAGGGGGTCCTACGAGCAGTACTTC. Translating gives CSARRGSYEQYF.

This chain links TRBV28 with TRBJ2-7; TRBD2 matches 7 bases. This CDR3 spans 14 amino acids. After removal of 5 bases from V and 7 bases from J, the junction contained 11 bases not matched to a gene. The germline CDR1 and CDR2 sequences are MDHEN and SYDVKM. CDR3 loop: CASSPWEDSGEQYF. The DNA for the CDR3 is TGTGCCAGCAGTCCCTGGGAAGATAGCGGGGAGCAGTACTTC.

The chain carries TRBV29-1 and TRBJ1-2; D unresolved. Per the germline V gene, CDR1 is SQVTM and CDR2 is ANQGSEA. The V end lost 0 bases, the J end lost 6 bases, and 8 bases lay between the germline ends. This CDR3 spans 12 amino acids. For the CDR3, the DNA is TGCAGCGTTGAAGATCTGGGTGATGGCTACACCTTC. It yields the protein CSVEDLGDGYTF. Full variable domain (outside the CDR3, taken from reference TRBV29-1 and TRBJ1-2): SAVISQKPSRDICQRGTSLTIQCQVDSQVTMMFWYRQQPGQSLTLIATANQGSEATYESGFVIDKFPISRPNLTFSTLTVSNMSPEDSSIYLCSVEDLGDGYTFGSGTRLTVV.

The CDR3 is CASSQDGQKFQPQHF. The CDR3 DNA is TGCGCCAGCAGCCAAGACGGCCAGAAGTTTCAGCCCCAGCATTTT. The V call is TRBV4-1, the J call TRBJ1-5; D not certain. The CDR3 length is 15 residues. Trimming took 0 bases from V and 6 from J, leaving 12 bases between them. Germline V lookup: CDR1 MGHRA, CDR2 YSYEKL.

This clonotype was seen repeatedly, ten times or more. This chain joins TRBV12-3 or TRBV12-4 and TRBJ2-1; 13 bases agree with TRBD2. This CDR3 is 16 amino acids long. V gave up 5 bases and J gave up 8 bases; unmatched junction bases: 9. The CDR3 spells CASSARTSGSTDEQFF. The CDR3 nucleotides read TGTGCCAGCAGTGCAAGGACTAGCGGGAGCACAGATGAGCAGTTCTTC.

At least ten counts were recorded for this clonotype. The chain uses TRBV18 and TRBJ2-3, with no clear D. V was pared by 8 bases and J by 2 bases, with 8 bases between. This CDR3 is built from 12 residues. The V gene's germline CDR1 is KGHSH and CDR2 LQKENI. CDR3 bases: TGTGCCAGCAGCCCTAACACAGATACGCAGTATTTT. Protein sequence: CASSPNTDTQYF. Full variable domain (missing parts from reference TRBV18 and TRBJ2-3): NAGVMQNPRHLVRRRGQEARLRCSPMKGHSHVYWYRQLPEEGLKFMVYLQKENIIDESGMPKERFSAEFPKEGPSILRIQQVVRGDSAAYFCASSPNTDTQYFGPGTRLTVL.

This clonotype has just a few counts. The rearrangement uses TRBV4-2 and TRBJ2-1; D gene uncertain. V lost 2 bases to trimming and J lost 7 bases, with 12 bases between them. Germline-derived CDR1 and CDR2 are LGHNA and YNFKEQ. The CDR3 runs 14 residues. DNA for the CDR3: TGTGCCAGCAGCCAACTGCGATTGGTAAATGAGCAGTTCTTC. It is translated as CASSQLRLVNEQFF.

The sample holds a few counts of this clonotype. The gene calls are TRBV5-1 and TRBJ2-1, with 9 bases matching TRBD2. V lost 4 bases, J lost 2 bases, and 4 bases stayed unmatched. Germline V gene data show CDR1 as SGHRS and CDR2 as YFSETQ. The CDR3 is 15 residues long. The CDR3 loop reads CASSGGGAPYNEQFF. The CDR3 DNA sequence: TGCGCCAGCAGCGGCGGGGGGGCCCCCTACAATGAGCAGTTCTTC.

The rearrangement uses TRBV9 and TRBJ2-1, with TRBD2 matching 10 bases. The V and J ends lost 4 bases and 4 bases, in that order; junction bases with no gene match: 5. Germline V gene lookup returns CDR1 SGDLS and CDR2 YYNGEE. The CDR3 covers 15 residues. CDR3 in DNA: TGTGCCAGCAGCATAACTAGCGGGACTTACAATGAGCAGTTCTTC. The encoded protein is CASSITSGTYNEQFF. Combining the CDR3 with reference TRBV9 and TRBJ2-1 gives the whole variable domain DSGVTQTPKHLITATGQRVTLRCSPRSGDLSVYWYQQSLDQGLQFLIQYYNGEERAKGNILERFSAQQFPDLHSELNLSSLELGDSALYFCASSITSGTYNEQFFGPGTRLTVL.

This clonotype was counted only a few times. The chain recombines TRBV6-2 or TRBV6-3 with TRBJ2-7; 9 bases fit TRBD2. Germline values: CDR1 MNHEY, CDR2 SVGEGT. V lost 6 bases to trimming and J lost 1 base; unmatched junction nucleotides: 7. The CDR3 loop spans 15 amino acids. The DNA for the CDR3 is TGTGCCAGCAGATCAACAGCGGGAGGATCCTACGAGCAGTACTTC. Translated, it gives CASRSTAGGSYEQYF.

This clonotype was counted a few times. The chain employs TRBV20-1 and TRBJ2-4, with D unresolved. Trimming shortened V by 4 bases and J by 0 bases, and 7 bases separated the two germline ends. CDR1 is DFQATT and CDR2 is SNEGSKA in the germline V gene (reference sequence). This CDR3 comprises 13 residues. CDR3 sequence reads: CSAKVLAKNIQYF. The CDR3 DNA sequence: TGCAGTGCTAAAGTACTAGCCAAAAACATTCAGTACTTC.

In its sample, this clonotype was seen once. The chain has TRBV9 and TRBJ1-2; D is ambiguous. The V end lost 0 bases, the J end lost 6 bases, and 6 bases lay between the germline ends. The length of the CDR3 is 12 residues. The germline gives CDR1 SGDLS, CDR2 YYNGEE. CDR3 nucleotides: TGTGCCAGCAGCGTAGGCCAGGATGGCTACACCTTC. As protein: CASSVGQDGYTF.

This clonotype was seen many times. The chain has TRBV20-1 and TRBJ2-1; D may be TRBD2 (7 bases). Germline lookup yields CDR1 DFQATT and CDR2 SNEGSKA (reference sequence). The V end was cut by 2 bases, the J end by 9 bases, with 23 bases between. The CDR3 loop spans 16 amino acids. The CDR3 region has the DNA TGCAGTGCTAGACTACCCCTCGGGGGGCTAGCGAGTGAGCAGTTCTTC. Its translation is CSARLPLGGLASEQFF.

Many counts were recorded for this clonotype. The chain recombines TRBV3-1 with TRBJ2-7; TRBD1 or TRBD2 may be the D gene (5 bases each). Germline V gene sequence: CDR1 LGHDT, CDR2 YNNKEL (reference sequence). Between the trimmed V and J ends, which lost 1 base and 4 bases, there was a span of 5 bases. The CDR3 covers 12 residues. The chain's CDR3 is CASSQGGYEQYF. The CDR3 nucleotides read TGTGCCAGCAGCCAAGGGGGGTACGAGCAGTACTTC.

The V call is TRBV11-2, the J call TRBJ2-7; 8 bases fit TRBD1. This CDR3 comprises 15 residues. The ends lost 1 base at V and 3 bases at J; junction bases unmatched: 5. Germline lookup yields CDR1 SGHAT and CDR2 FQNNGV. In DNA, the CDR3 is TGTGCCAGCAGCTTAGGCGCCGGACAGGGCTACGAGCAGTACTTC. Translation: CASSLGAGQGYEQYF.